Presented here are 27 T cell receptor beta chains from one specimen sequenced in a study of shared clonotypes between healthy human individuals. The assay was immunoSEQ multiplex PCR, and TCRdb's table has in-frame clones only and misses some. The sample holds roughly 500,000 clones, 60% to 85% seen once. The sequencing sample was made of PBMCs. The receptors shown here come from a woman aged 35 to 49 in good health. Some clones in this sample may be carry-over from other donors' samples.

The chain recombines TRBV7-6 with TRBJ2-5; D call uncertain. Near its end, the DNA agrees better with TRBJ2-7, so the J call may be wrong. The germline V gene encodes CDR1 SGHVS and CDR2 FNYEAQ. This CDR3 has 12 residues. CDR3 nucleotide sequence: TGTGCCAGCAGCTTATTTAGTTACGAGCAGTACTTC. Encoded protein: CASSLFSYEQYF.

This chain uses TRBV19 with TRBJ1-2; D call uncertain. In germline, CDR1 is LNHDA, CDR2 SQIVND (reference sequence). V lost 3 bases and J 1 base, leaving 6 bases between the germline ends. The CDR3 covers 13 residues. For the CDR3, the DNA is TGTGCCAGTAGTATGGGCAGTAACTATGGCTACACCTTC. Translated: CASSMGSNYGYTF.

Turning to this clone: No conserved phenylalanine or tryptophan is present at the end of the CDR3, so a read error is the likely explanation. The DNA is omitted, as the CDR3 cannot be located on it reliably, and the CDR3 follows TCRdb's listing. The chain uses TRBV23-1 and TRBJ2-7; TRBD1 is the table's D call, not checked against the DNA. TRBV23-1 is flagged as an ORF with uncertain function. The CDR3 sequence runs 11 residues, both termini included. CDR3 in amino acids: CASSQSSDRSN.

Comments on this clone: The junction and the germline gene differ at one end; a read error may be behind it. The chain joins TRBV4-1 to TRBJ2-2, with 12 positions matching TRBD2. This CDR3 contains 18 residues. The germline V gene encodes CDR1 MGHRA and CDR2 YSYEKL. The CDR3 bases are TGCGCCAGCAGACAAGGGAGGACTAGCGGGGTGAACACCGGGGAGCTGTTTTTT. It encodes CASRQGRTSGVNTGELFF.

This clone has more than one count but fewer than ten. V is TRBV19 and J is TRBJ1-1, with 8 bases that match TRBD1. The CDR3 loop spans 16 amino acids. CDR1 is LNHDA, CDR2 SQIVND, per germline (reference sequence). V shed 10 bases, J shed 0 bases, and the junction held 13 bases outside the gene matches. The CDR3: CATKGQGALVNTEAFF. In DNA, the CDR3 is TGTGCCACCAAGGGGCAGGGGGCTCTGGTGAACACTGAAGCTTTCTTT.

The CDR3 sequence: CASSSATGRNTGELFF. CDR3 coding DNA: TGTGCCAGCAGCTCCGCGACAGGGAGGAACACCGGGGAGCTGTTTTTT. The V call is TRBV5-4, the J call TRBJ2-2, with 7 bases matching TRBD1. V lost 3 bases to trimming and J lost 1 base; unmatched junction nucleotides: 6. The CDR3 runs to 16 residues. Per the germline V gene, CDR1 is SGHNT and CDR2 is YYREEE (reference sequence).

J is TRBJ2-4 and V is TRBV19; 8 bases align to TRBD1. The V gene end was trimmed by 7 bases and the J gene end by 7 bases; junction bases not matched to a gene: 9. This CDR3 is built from 14 residues. Germline V gene data show CDR1 as LNHDA and CDR2 as SQIVND (reference sequence). CDR3 DNA: TGTGCCAGTACCGAGGACAGGGAGGTGAACATTCAGTACTTC. It encodes CASTEDREVNIQYF.

The chain couples TRBV7-2 to TRBJ2-3; 12 bases are shared with TRBD2. Germline trimming cut 5 bases from V and 6 bases from J; bases unmatched to any gene: 9. The germline V gene has CDR1 SGHTA and CDR2 FQGNSA. The CDR3 is 16 residues long. The CDR3 is CASSLGLAGLGDTQYF. CDR3 nucleotides: TGTGCCAGCAGCCTTGGACTAGCGGGGTTGGGGGATACGCAGTATTTT.

The chain joins TRBV2 to TRBJ2-3, with D unresolved. This CDR3 comprises 11 residues. Germline V gene lookup returns CDR1 SNHLY and CDR2 FYNNEI. Trimming pared 7 bases from V and 2 bases from J, leaving 4 bases between. DNA for the CDR3: TGTGCCAGCACCTTCACAGATACGCAGTATTTT. Translating it yields CASTFTDTQYF.

V gene TRBV5-4 combines with J gene TRBJ2-1, with 10 bases aligning to TRBD2. Germline trimming cut 3 bases from V and 3 bases from J; bases unmatched to any gene: 9. The CDR3 sequence is 17 residues long. The germline V gene encodes CDR1 SGHNT and CDR2 YYREEE (reference sequence). The CDR3 DNA reads TGTGCCAGCAGCTGGGGAGCGGGAGGGGATCTCTACAATGAGCAGTTCTTC. Its translation: CASSWGAGGDLYNEQFF.

This rearrangement joins TRBV6-1 to TRBJ1-5, with unresolved D. V was trimmed by 3 bases and J by 0 bases, leaving 9 bases between them. The germline gives CDR1 MNHNS, CDR2 SASEGT. The CDR3 sequence is 15 residues long. CDR3 DNA sequence: TGTGCCAGCAGTGATAGAGGGCTTAGCAATCAGCCCCAGCATTTT. It is translated as CASSDRGLSNQPQHF.

The V call is TRBV9, the J call TRBJ2-1; 7 bases are a match to TRBD2. Germline CDR1 is SGDLS and CDR2 is YYNGEE. After removal of 3 bases from V and 8 bases from J, the junction contained 8 bases not matched to a gene. The CDR3 length is 14 residues. The CDR3 DNA is TGTGCCAGCAGCGGCTGGGGGGAGGGCGATGAGCAGTTCTTC. Translation: CASSGWGEGDEQFF.

The chain combines TRBV10-2 with TRBJ2-5; TRBD2 might be the D (5 bases). The germline V and J ends were trimmed by 3 bases and 8 bases, with 10 bases remaining between them. CDR3 length equals 12 residues. Germline V gene sequence: CDR1 WSHSY, CDR2 SAAADI. The CDR3 loop is CASSEPGLTQYF. The CDR3 DNA sequence: TGCGCCAGCAGTGAACCCGGACTTACCCAGTACTTC.

J is TRBJ1-3 and V is TRBV2; D gene ambiguous. Germline V lookup: CDR1 SNHLY, CDR2 FYNNEI. Trimming pared 5 bases from V and 6 bases from J, leaving 17 bases between. The CDR3 consists of 15 residues. The CDR3 loop reads CASSLSETGANTIYF. DNA of the CDR3: TGTGCCAGCAGTCTCTCCGAGACGGGCGCAAACACCATATATTTT.

As for this clone: Other nucleotide sequences in the sample specify the same CDR3. The rearrangement links TRBV29-1 to TRBJ2-3; D gene unclear. V shed 3 bases and J shed 1 base, with 5 bases lying between them. The CDR3 is made up of 12 amino acids. Looked up from germline, CDR1 is SQVTM and CDR2 is ANQGSEA. CDR3 sequence: CSVEGGTDTQYF. The CDR3 DNA reads as TGCAGCGTTGAGGGCGGCACAGATACGCAGTATTTT.

This rearrangement joins TRBV5-6 to TRBJ2-2, with 8 bases that match TRBD1. The junction had 1 base not matched to a gene; V was cut back by 1 base and J by 5 bases. The CDR3 is made up of 14 amino acids. Looked up from germline, CDR1 is SGHDT and CDR2 is YYEEEE. The CDR3 protein is CASSLTGGTGELFF. The DNA for the CDR3 is TGTGCCAGCAGCTTGACAGGGGGAACCGGGGAGCTGTTTTTT.

This clone was seen once. This rearrangement joins TRBV4-2 to TRBJ2-5; perhaps TRBD2 as D (5 bases). The CDR3 runs 14 residues. Per the germline V gene, CDR1 is LGHNA and CDR2 is YNFKEQ. Trimming removed 0 bases from V and 1 base from J, with 6 bases in between. The CDR3: CASSQETTQETQYF. For the CDR3, the DNA is TGTGCCAGCAGCCAAGAGACTACCCAAGAGACCCAGTACTTC.

The genes are TRBV7-9 and TRBJ2-6; D is unresolved. Trimming cost V 1 base and J 2 bases, with 6 bases left between them. The germline gives CDR1 SEHNR, CDR2 FQNEAQ (reference sequence). The CDR3 is made up of 15 amino acids. CDR3 region: CASSLDVAGANVLTF. The CDR3 region has the DNA TGTGCCAGCAGCTTAGATGTGGCTGGGGCCAACGTCCTGACTTTC.

The J gene is TRBJ1-2, the V gene TRBV10-2, with 7 bases that match TRBD1. Per the germline V gene, CDR1 is WSHSY and CDR2 is SAAADI. The CDR3 runs 17 residues. V trimming: 0 bases; J trimming: 4 bases; junction bases outside the gene matches: 11. For the CDR3, the DNA is TGCGCCAGCAGTGAGTCGGCTTTAGGGACAGCAGTCTATGGCTACACCTTC. It encodes CASSESALGTAVYGYTF.

The chain is built from TRBV6-5 and TRBJ1-2; 11 nucleotides align to TRBD1. V shed 6 bases and J 2 bases; nucleotides not matched to a gene: 2. This CDR3 has 14 amino acids. From germline, CDR1 is MNHEY and CDR2 SVGAGI. The CDR3 protein is CASSRDRGNYGYTF. The CDR3 nucleotides are TGTGCCAGCAGCCGGGACAGGGGGAACTATGGCTACACCTTC.

This clone showed up just once. J is TRBJ2-7 and V is TRBV7-9; D uncertain. Germline-derived CDR1 and CDR2 are SEHNR and FQNEAQ (reference sequence). The CDR3 is made up of 14 amino acids. V was clipped by 3 bases and J by 2 bases, with 11 bases between them. CDR3 DNA: TGTGCCAGCAGCTTGGTAACAGCCGCCTACGAGCAGTACTTC. Its translation: CASSLVTAAYEQYF.

V usage is TRBV9 and J usage is TRBJ1-1, with D hard to call. The CDR3 sequence is 13 residues long. V lost 2 bases to trimming and J lost 2 bases, with 7 bases between them. Germline CDR1 is SGDLS and CDR2 is YYNGEE. For the CDR3, the DNA is TGTGCCAGCAGCGTGATGGCAAACACTGAAGCTTTCTTT. Translating gives CASSVMANTEAFF.

This chain connects TRBV6-5 to TRBJ2-7, with a tentative D call TRBD1 (6 bases). This CDR3 region has 14 residues. CDR1 and CDR2 from the germline V gene are MNHEY and SVGAGI. V was cut by 4 bases and J by 4 bases, with 14 bases left in between. CDR3 sequence: CASSSTLQGYEQYF. DNA of the CDR3: TGTGCCAGCAGTTCGACCTTACAGGGATACGAGCAGTACTTC.

The chain links TRBV29-1 to TRBJ2-5, with 8 positions matching TRBD1. Matching the DNA end better, TRBJ2-7 makes the J call doubtful. The CDR3 covers 13 residues. CDR1 and CDR2 (germline): SQVTM, ANQGSEA. CDR3 loop: CSVQDRAFAEQYF. DNA for the CDR3: TGCAGCGTCCAGGACAGGGCTTTTGCCGAGCAGTACTTC.

The chain recombines TRBV1 with TRBJ2-7; the table's D call TRBD1 went unverified against the DNA. TRBV1 has pseudogene status. CDR3 size: 14 residues. The CDR3 nucleotides are TGCACCAGCAGCCCCCAGGGGACCCCCCCCGAGCAGTACTTC. Translation gives CTSSPQGTPPEQYF.

The CDR3 bases are TGCGCCAGCAGCTTCGGCACTAGCAGTTACAATGAGCAGTTCTTC. Protein product: CASSFGTSSYNEQFF. V usage is TRBV5-1 and J usage is TRBJ2-1; tentatively, D is TRBD2 (6 bases). Looked up from germline, CDR1 is SGHRS and CDR2 is YFSETQ. The V gene lost 2 bases and the J gene lost 4 bases, with 13 bases spanning the gap. The CDR3 contains 15 residues.

The V and J genes are TRBV4-2 and TRBJ2-6, with no clear D. Germline CDR1 and CDR2: LGHNA and YNFKEQ. Trimming pared 3 bases from V and 0 bases from J, leaving 6 bases between. The CDR3 spans 15 residues. The CDR3 region is CASSQLSSGANVLTF. The CDR3 DNA sequence: TGTGCCAGCAGCCAGCTGAGCTCTGGGGCCAACGTCCTGACTTTC.